The 27 T cell receptor beta chains in this list originate from one sample, sequenced in a study of T cell changes during pregnancy in multiple sclerosis. Here immunoSEQ multiplex PCR was the method, and the copy in TCRdb shows in-frame clones only, minus some. Among 40,000 to 60,000 clones listed, approximately 90% were seen once. The starting material was CD8+ T cells from peripheral blood mononuclear cells, obtained in the second trimester of pregnancy. These receptors all stem from a female donor with multiple sclerosis, enrolled in a pregnancy study.

The V and J genes are TRBV7-8 and TRBJ2-7; 8 bases line up with TRBD1. Germline CDR1 reads SGHVS; CDR2 reads FQNEAQ. Germline trimming cut 0 bases from V and 4 bases from J; bases unmatched to any gene: 2. The CDR3 has 14 residues. CDR3 region: CASSLAGQGYEQYF. The DNA for the CDR3 is TGTGCCAGCAGCTTAGCCGGACAGGGTTACGAGCAGTACTTC.

The chain uses TRBV6-5 and TRBJ2-5; D might be TRBD2 (7 bases). The germline V gene has CDR1 MNHEY and CDR2 SVGAGI. Between the trimmed V and J ends, which lost 5 bases and 5 bases, there was a span of 18 bases. The CDR3 spans 15 residues. As DNA, the CDR3 is TGTGCCAGCAGTCCTACCTTGGGGGGGCGGGAGACCCAGTACTTC. Amino acids: CASSPTLGGRETQYF.

The CDR3 reads CASSLYGGEQYF. DNA of the CDR3: TGTGCCAGCAGTCTTTACGGGGGGGAGCAGTACTTC. The chain joins TRBV7-2 to TRBJ2-7; TRBD2 aligns across 7 bases. The J segment lost 7 bases and the V segment lost 6 bases, leaving 6 bases of the junction unmatched. Germline CDR1 is SGHTA and CDR2 is FQGNSA. The CDR3 contains 12 residues.

This clone was picked up a small number of times. This chain uses TRBV5-4 with TRBJ1-1; no clear D gene. CDR1 SGHNT and CDR2 YYREEE come from the germline V gene (reference sequence). V was trimmed by 0 bases and J by 0 bases, leaving 3 bases between them. The CDR3 sequence is 13 residues long. In nucleotides, the CDR3 is TGTGCCAGCAGCTTGGCAGTGAACACTGAAGCTTTCTTT. Its protein product is CASSLAVNTEAFF.

The chain recombines TRBV7-2 with TRBJ2-7, with D unclear. Germline V gene lookup returns CDR1 SGHTA and CDR2 FQGNSA. The CDR3 sequence is 11 residues long. V was shortened by 5 bases and J by 3 bases, with 5 bases between the two germline ends. The chain's CDR3 is CASSTSYEQYF. CDR3 nucleotide sequence: TGTGCCAGCAGCACCAGCTACGAGCAGTACTTC.

The rearrangement joins TRBV27 to TRBJ2-1; 7 bases map to TRBD2. From germline, CDR1 is MNHEY and CDR2 SMNVEV (reference sequence). There are 17 residues in the CDR3. The V segment lost 4 bases and the J segment 2 bases; nucleotides outside the gene matches: 11. CDR3 amino acids: CASSWTFAGVPYNEQFF. The CDR3 DNA reads as TGTGCCAGCAGTTGGACCTTCGCGGGGGTTCCCTACAATGAGCAGTTCTTC.

This clone was picked up one time. The chain combines TRBV6-6 with TRBJ2-5, with 12 bases lining up with TRBD2. CDR1 and CDR2 from the germline V gene are MNHNY and SVGAGI (reference sequence). The CDR3 is made up of 14 amino acids. With 6 bases clipped from V and 3 bases from J, the junction kept 2 bases outside the gene matches. The CDR3, as DNA: TGTGCCAGCAGATGGACTAGCGGGGAAGAGACCCAGTACTTC. As protein: CASRWTSGEETQYF.

The chain has TRBV6-5 and TRBJ2-4, with TRBD1 as a possible D gene (5 bases). The CDR3 has 15 residues. Germline values: CDR1 MNHEY, CDR2 SVGAGI. Trimming took off 6 bases at V and 1 base at J, with 13 bases between the two ends. The CDR3 loop reads CASSSGLGAKNIQYF. As DNA, the CDR3 is TGTGCCAGCAGCTCAGGGTTAGGGGCCAAAAACATTCAGTACTTC.

The chain recombines TRBV5-5 with TRBJ1-2, with D possibly being TRBD1 (5 bases). The CDR3 is 13 amino acids. V was pared by 0 bases and J by 3 bases, with 6 bases between. Germline loops: CDR1 SGHKS, CDR2 YYEKEE (reference sequence). CDR3 DNA: TGTGCCAGCAGCTTGGCACAGGACTATGGCTACACCTTC. Its translation: CASSLAQDYGYTF.

The rearrangement links TRBV29-1 to TRBJ2-1; 7 bases match TRBD2. The CDR3 consists of 15 residues. The J segment lost 6 bases and the V segment lost 7 bases, leaving 15 bases of the junction unmatched. Germline V gives CDR1 SQVTM, CDR2 ANQGSEA. The CDR3 DNA is TGCAGCGCCTCCCCCGGGCTAGCGGTTACCAATGAGCAGTTCTTC. Translating gives CSASPGLAVTNEQFF.

The rearrangement links TRBV6-4 to TRBJ2-3, with TRBD2 matching 10 bases. The CDR3 covers 14 residues. Unmatched junction bases numbered 2, after V lost 4 bases and J lost 4 bases. Germline-derived CDR1 and CDR2 are MRHNA and SNTAGT. CDR3: CASSGGLASDTQYF. CDR3 in DNA: TGTGCCAGCAGTGGGGGACTAGCGTCAGATACGCAGTATTTT.

The rearrangement uses TRBV11-1 and TRBJ2-7; possible D gene TRBD1, 5 bases. CDR3 length equals 13 residues. Between the trimmed V and J ends, which lost 6 bases and 0 bases, there was a span of 9 bases. From germline, CDR1 is SGHAT and CDR2 FQDESV (reference sequence). CDR3 sequence (DNA): TGTGCCAGCAGATCTCAGGGCTCCTACGAGCAGTACTTC. Amino acid sequence: CASRSQGSYEQYF.

V is TRBV9 and J is TRBJ2-3; 8 bases are a match to TRBD2. This CDR3 has 16 residues. CDR1 and CDR2 (germline): SGDLS, YYNGEE. The V and J ends lost 3 bases and 1 base, in that order; junction bases with no gene match: 7. The CDR3 DNA reads TGTGCCAGCAGCGCCTCTGACGGGGGGGGCACAGATACGCAGTATTTT. Encoded protein: CASSASDGGGTDTQYF.

V is TRBV29-1 and J is TRBJ1-2, with TRBD1 matching 11 bases. Trimming cost V 3 bases and J 5 bases; bases outside gene matches: 5. Germline CDR1 reads SQVTM; CDR2 reads ANQGSEA. The CDR3 contains 14 residues. This chain's CDR3 is CSVEPGQGAYGYTF. In nucleotides, the CDR3 is TGCAGCGTTGAGCCCGGACAGGGGGCATATGGCTACACCTTC.

The V gene is TRBV9, the J gene TRBJ2-5; TRBD2 matches at 10 bases. After removal of 5 bases from V and 6 bases from J, the junction contained 7 bases not matched to a gene. Germline CDR1 SGDLS, CDR2 YYNGEE. This CDR3 spans 14 amino acids. Here the CDR3 DNA reads TGTGCCAGCAGGGCTACTAGCGGGGACAAGACCCAGTACTTC. Its protein product is CASRATSGDKTQYF.

The chain links TRBV4-1 to TRBJ2-5; TRBD1 matches at 7 bases. The CDR3 spans 15 residues. The J segment lost 2 bases and the V segment lost 3 bases, leaving 6 bases of the junction unmatched. Germline V CDR1 and CDR2: MGHRA, YSYEKL. CDR3 DNA: TGCGCCAGCAGCCATTCCGACAGGGAGCAAGAGACCCAGTACTTC. Its protein product is CASSHSDREQETQYF.

This clone occurred once. The V call is TRBV5-4, the J call TRBJ1-3; D ambiguous. The CDR3 runs to 14 residues. Trimming took off 0 bases at V and 4 bases at J, with 8 bases between the two ends. CDR1 is SGHNT and CDR2 is YYREEE in the germline V gene (reference sequence). The CDR3 reads CASSLGQAGNTIYF. The CDR3 DNA reads TGTGCCAGCAGCTTGGGGCAGGCCGGAAACACCATATATTTT.

This chain connects TRBV4-3 to TRBJ2-1; D may be TRBD1 (5 bases). The CDR3 totals 16 residues. Germline CDR1 LGHNA, CDR2 YSLEER. Trimming removed 0 bases at V and 0 bases at J, with 9 bases between. CDR3 sequence reads: CASSQDGASSYNEQFF. In nucleotides, the CDR3 is TGCGCCAGCAGCCAAGATGGGGCGAGCTCCTACAATGAGCAGTTCTTC.

This chain uses TRBV30 with TRBJ2-7; 8 bases align to TRBD2. In germline, CDR1 is GTSNPN, CDR2 SVGIG (reference sequence). The trim removed 3 bases at V and 2 bases at J, leaving 9 bases unmatched. This CDR3 spans 15 amino acids. The CDR3 loop reads CAWSGGGRTTYEQYF. The CDR3 DNA follows: TGTGCCTGGAGCGGGGGGGGGCGCACTACCTACGAGCAGTACTTC.

The chain uses TRBV7-6 and TRBJ1-1; TRBD1 is a possible D gene (5 bases). V lost 1 base to trimming and J lost 2 bases, with 14 bases between them. This CDR3 has 16 amino acids. Germline CDR1 SGHVS, CDR2 FNYEAQ. The CDR3 DNA reads TGTGCCAGCAGCTTAGGAAGGGGCGGGGGAAACACTGAAGCTTTCTTT. Its protein product is CASSLGRGGGNTEAFF.

CDR3 protein: CASSLLSGNTIYF. In DNA form, the CDR3 reads TGTGCCAGCAGTCTCCTCTCTGGAAACACCATATATTTT. The chain combines TRBV27 with TRBJ1-3; D unresolved. Trimming took off 5 bases at V and 0 bases at J, with 5 bases between the two ends. CDR1 MNHEY and CDR2 SMNVEV come from the germline V gene (reference sequence). CDR3 length equals 13 residues.

This rearrangement joins TRBV2 to TRBJ1-2; D is undetermined. With 4 bases removed from V and 8 bases from J, the gap between germline ends came to 11 bases. This CDR3 is built from 12 residues. Germline V gives CDR1 SNHLY, CDR2 FYNNEI. The CDR3 region is CASSAEGLGYTF. The CDR3 DNA is TGTGCCAGCAGTGCGGAGGGCTTGGGCTACACCTTC.

The chain joins TRBV6-1 to TRBJ2-5; 9 nucleotides line up with TRBD2. This CDR3 comprises 15 residues. Germline loops: CDR1 MNHNS, CDR2 SASEGT. The ends lost 4 bases at V and 0 bases at J; junction bases unmatched: 3. CDR3 DNA sequence: TGTGCCAGCAGTGGGGCGGGGGGGTACCAAGAGACCCAGTACTTC. Translating it yields CASSGAGGYQETQYF.

This sequence joins TRBV9 and TRBJ1-2; 10 bases are shared with TRBD1. Germline V gene data show CDR1 as SGDLS and CDR2 as YYNGEE. Trimming removed 3 bases from V and 4 bases from J; junction bases left unmatched: 3. The CDR3 extends over 14 amino acids. The CDR3 DNA sequence: TGTGCCAGCAGCGAGACAGGGGGCGGCTATGGCTACACCTTC. Encoded protein: CASSETGGGYGYTF.

The chain links TRBV9 to TRBJ2-5; 9 bases map to TRBD1. The V segment lost 7 bases and the J segment 5 bases; nucleotides outside the gene matches: 12. The CDR3 runs to 15 residues. The germline CDR1 and CDR2 sequences are SGDLS and YYNGEE. The CDR3 is CASQVGQGSRETQYF. The CDR3 DNA sequence: TGTGCCAGCCAGGTGGGACAGGGATCCCGGGAGACCCAGTACTTC. Full variable domain (rest looked up from reference TRBV9 and TRBJ2-5): DSGVTQTPKHLITATGQRVTLRCSPRSGDLSVYWYQQSLDQGLQFLIQYYNGEERAKGNILERFSAQQFPDLHSELNLSSLELGDSALYFCASQVGQGSRETQYFGPGTRLLVL.

This chain links TRBV4-2 with TRBJ2-1; D call uncertain. The CDR3 spans 16 residues. Germline CDR1 and CDR2: LGHNA and YNFKEQ. V lost 0 bases to trimming and J lost 8 bases, with 17 bases between them. The CDR3 spells CASSQDLGPMGDEQFF. CDR3 bases: TGTGCCAGCAGCCAAGATTTAGGCCCTATGGGCGATGAGCAGTTCTTC.

DNA for the CDR3: TGTGCCAGCGGGGGACAGGCTTCCTACGAGCAGTACTTC. As protein: CASGGQASYEQYF. V and J are TRBV6-6 and TRBJ2-7; 8 bases are a match to TRBD1. The length of the CDR3 is 13 residues. With V trimmed by 8 bases and J by 1 base, 4 bases remained unmatched. CDR1 MNHNY and CDR2 SVGAGI come from the germline V gene (reference sequence).